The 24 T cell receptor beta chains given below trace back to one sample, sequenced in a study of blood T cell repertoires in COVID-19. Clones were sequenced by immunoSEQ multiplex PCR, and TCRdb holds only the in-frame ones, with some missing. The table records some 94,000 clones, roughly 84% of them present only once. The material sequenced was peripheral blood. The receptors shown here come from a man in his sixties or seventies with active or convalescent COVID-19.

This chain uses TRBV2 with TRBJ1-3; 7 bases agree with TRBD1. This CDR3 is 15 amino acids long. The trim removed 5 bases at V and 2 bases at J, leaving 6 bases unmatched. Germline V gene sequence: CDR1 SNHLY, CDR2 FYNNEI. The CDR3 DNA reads TGTGCCAGCAGTATAGGGACAGTAACTGGAAACACCATATATTTT. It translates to CASSIGTVTGNTIYF. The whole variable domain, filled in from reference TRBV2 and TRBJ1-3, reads EPEVTQTPSHQVTQMGQEVILRCVPISNHLYFYWYRQILGQKVEFLVSFYNNEISEKSEIFDDQFSVERPDGSNFTLKIRSTKLEDSAMYFCASSIGTVTGNTIYFGEGSWLTVV.

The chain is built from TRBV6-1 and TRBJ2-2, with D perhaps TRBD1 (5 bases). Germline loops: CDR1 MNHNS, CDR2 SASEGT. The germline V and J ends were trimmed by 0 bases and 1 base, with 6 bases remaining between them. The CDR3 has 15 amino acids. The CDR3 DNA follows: TGTGCCAGCAGTGAAGCGGGGCGGAACACCGGGGAGCTGTTTTTT. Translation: CASSEAGRNTGELFF.

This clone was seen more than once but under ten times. CDR3 nucleotides: TGTGCCTGGAGTGGGACAGGGACCTACGAGCAGTACTTC. Translation: CAWSGTGTYEQYF. V is TRBV30 and J is TRBJ2-7, with TRBD1 matching 8 bases. The CDR3 contains 13 residues. J was trimmed by 2 bases and V by 1 base; bases with no gene match: 1. Looked up from germline, CDR1 is GTSNPN and CDR2 is SVGIG (reference sequence).

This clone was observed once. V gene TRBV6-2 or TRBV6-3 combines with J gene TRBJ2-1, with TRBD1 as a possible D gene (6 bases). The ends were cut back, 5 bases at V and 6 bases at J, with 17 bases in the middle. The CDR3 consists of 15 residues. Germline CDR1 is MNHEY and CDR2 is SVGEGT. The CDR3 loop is CASSNTGTLVNEQFF. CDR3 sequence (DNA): TGTGCCAGCAGTAATACGGGGACACTGGTCAATGAGCAGTTCTTC.

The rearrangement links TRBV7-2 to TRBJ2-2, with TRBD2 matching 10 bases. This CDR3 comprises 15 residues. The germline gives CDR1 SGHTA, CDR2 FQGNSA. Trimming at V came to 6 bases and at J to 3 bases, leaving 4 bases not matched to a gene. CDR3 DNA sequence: TGTGCCAGCAGACAAAGCGGGGGGGACACCGGGGAGCTGTTTTTT. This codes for CASRQSGGDTGELFF.

CDR3 region: CASSLDRVSGNTIYF. Written as DNA, the CDR3 is TGTGCCAGCAGCTTAGATCGGGTTTCTGGAAACACCATATATTTT. The chain employs TRBV7-9 and TRBJ1-3; D is unclear. The V end lost 1 base, the J end lost 1 base, and 8 bases lay between the germline ends. The CDR3 sequence is 15 residues long. Germline CDR1 is SEHNR and CDR2 is FQNEAQ (reference sequence).

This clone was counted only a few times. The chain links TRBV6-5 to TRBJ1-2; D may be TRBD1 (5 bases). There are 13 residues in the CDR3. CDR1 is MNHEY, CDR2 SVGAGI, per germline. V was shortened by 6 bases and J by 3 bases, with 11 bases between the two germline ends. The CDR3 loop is CASSDRGHYGYTF. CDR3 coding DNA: TGTGCCAGCAGCGACAGAGGCCACTATGGCTACACCTTC.

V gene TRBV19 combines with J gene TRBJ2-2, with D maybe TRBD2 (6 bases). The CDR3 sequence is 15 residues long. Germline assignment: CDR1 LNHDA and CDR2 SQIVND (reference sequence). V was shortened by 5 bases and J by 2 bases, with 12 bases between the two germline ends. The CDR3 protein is CASSSRGLNTGELFF. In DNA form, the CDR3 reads TGTGCCAGTAGTTCCCGGGGACTCAACACCGGGGAGCTGTTTTTT.

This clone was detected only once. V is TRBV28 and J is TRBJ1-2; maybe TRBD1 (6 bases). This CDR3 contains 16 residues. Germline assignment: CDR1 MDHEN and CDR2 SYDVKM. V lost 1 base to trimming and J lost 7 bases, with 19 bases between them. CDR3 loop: CASSLSAGGRLSGYTF. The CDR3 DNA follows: TGTGCCAGCAGTTTATCCGCCGGGGGGCGCCTGTCTGGCTACACCTTC.

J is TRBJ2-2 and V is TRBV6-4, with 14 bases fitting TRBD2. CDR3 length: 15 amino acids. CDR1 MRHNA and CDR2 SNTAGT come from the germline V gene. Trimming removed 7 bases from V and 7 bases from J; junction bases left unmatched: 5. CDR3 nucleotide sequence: TGTGCCAGCAAGACTAGCGGGGGGGCCGTCGGGGAGCTGTTTTTT. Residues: CASKTSGGAVGELFF.

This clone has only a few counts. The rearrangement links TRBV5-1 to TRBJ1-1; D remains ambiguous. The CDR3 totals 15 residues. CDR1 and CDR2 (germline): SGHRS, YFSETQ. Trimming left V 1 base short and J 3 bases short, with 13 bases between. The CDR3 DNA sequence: TGCGCCAGCAGCTTGTTAGCTACTGGCGACACTGAAGCTTTCTTT. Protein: CASSLLATGDTEAFF. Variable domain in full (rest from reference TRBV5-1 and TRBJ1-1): KAGVTQTPRYLIKTRGQQVTLSCSPISGHRSVSWYQQTPGQGLQFLFEYFSETQRNKGNFPGRFSGRQFSNSRSEMNVSTLELGDSALYLCASSLLATGDTEAFFGQGTRLTVV.

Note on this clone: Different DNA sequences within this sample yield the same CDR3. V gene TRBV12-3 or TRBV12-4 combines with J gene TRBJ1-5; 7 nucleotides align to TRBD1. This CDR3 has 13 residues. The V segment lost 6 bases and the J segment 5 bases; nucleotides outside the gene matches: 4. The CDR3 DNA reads TGTGCCAGCAGCCGGGACAGAGATCAGCCCCAGCATTTT. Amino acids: CASSRDRDQPQHF.

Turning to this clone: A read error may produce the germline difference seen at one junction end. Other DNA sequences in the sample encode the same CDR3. CDR3 nucleotides: TGTGCCAGCAGTTCCGCCGGGACAGGACAAGGAGAGACTCAGTACTTC. Protein product: CASSSAGTGQGETQYF. The rearrangement links TRBV6-5 to TRBJ2-5; 8 bases fit TRBD1. The CDR3 has 16 residues. The germline CDR1 and CDR2 sequences are MNHEY and SVGAGI.

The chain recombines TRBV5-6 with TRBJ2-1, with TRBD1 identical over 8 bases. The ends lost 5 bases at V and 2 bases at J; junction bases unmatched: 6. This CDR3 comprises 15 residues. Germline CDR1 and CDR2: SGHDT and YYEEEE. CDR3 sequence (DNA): TGTGCCAGCAGGGGTAGGGACAGGACCTACAATGAGCAGTTCTTC. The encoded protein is CASRGRDRTYNEQFF.

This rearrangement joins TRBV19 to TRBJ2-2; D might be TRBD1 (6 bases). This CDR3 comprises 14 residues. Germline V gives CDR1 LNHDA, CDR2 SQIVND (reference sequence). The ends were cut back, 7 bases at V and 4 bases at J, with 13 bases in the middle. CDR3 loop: CASKMGAPTGELFF. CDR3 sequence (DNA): TGTGCCAGTAAGATGGGGGCTCCCACCGGGGAGCTGTTTTTT.

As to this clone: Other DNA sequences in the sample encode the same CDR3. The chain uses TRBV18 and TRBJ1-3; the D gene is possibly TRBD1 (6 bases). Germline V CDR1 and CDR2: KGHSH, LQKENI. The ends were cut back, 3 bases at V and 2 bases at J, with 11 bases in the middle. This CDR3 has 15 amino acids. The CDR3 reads CASSPETGPGNTIYF. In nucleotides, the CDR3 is TGTGCCAGCTCACCCGAGACAGGCCCTGGAAACACCATATATTTT. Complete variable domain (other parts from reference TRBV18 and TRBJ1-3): NAGVMQNPRHLVRRRGQEARLRCSPMKGHSHVYWYRQLPEEGLKFMVYLQKENIIDESGMPKERFSAEFPKEGPSILRIQQVVRGDSAAYFCASSPETGPGNTIYFGEGSWLTVV.

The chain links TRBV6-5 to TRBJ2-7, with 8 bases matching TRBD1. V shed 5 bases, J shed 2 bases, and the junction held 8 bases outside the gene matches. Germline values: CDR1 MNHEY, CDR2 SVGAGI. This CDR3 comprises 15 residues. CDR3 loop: CASSPRQGLTYEQYF. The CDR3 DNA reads TGTGCCAGCAGTCCCCGACAGGGGCTCACCTACGAGCAGTACTTC.

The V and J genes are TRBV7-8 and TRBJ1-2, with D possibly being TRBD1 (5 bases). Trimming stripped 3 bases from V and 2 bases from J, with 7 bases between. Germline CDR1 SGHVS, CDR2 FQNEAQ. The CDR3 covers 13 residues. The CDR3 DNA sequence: TGTGCCAGCAGCTTTCAGGGAAACTATGGCTACACCTTC. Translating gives CASSFQGNYGYTF.

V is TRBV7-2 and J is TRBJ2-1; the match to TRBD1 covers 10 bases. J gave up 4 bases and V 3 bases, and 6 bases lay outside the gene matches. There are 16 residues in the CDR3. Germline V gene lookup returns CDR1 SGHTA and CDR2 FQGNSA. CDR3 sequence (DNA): TGTGCCAGCAGCTTCCGTCCGGGACAGGGGTACAATGAGCAGTTCTTC. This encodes CASSFRPGQGYNEQFF.

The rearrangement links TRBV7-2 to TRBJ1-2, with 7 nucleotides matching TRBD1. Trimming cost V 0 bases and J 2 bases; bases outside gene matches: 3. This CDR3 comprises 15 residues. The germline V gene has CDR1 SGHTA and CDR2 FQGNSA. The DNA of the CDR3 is TGTGCCAGCAGCTTAGCGAGGGGGCCGAACTATGGCTACACCTTC. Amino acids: CASSLARGPNYGYTF.

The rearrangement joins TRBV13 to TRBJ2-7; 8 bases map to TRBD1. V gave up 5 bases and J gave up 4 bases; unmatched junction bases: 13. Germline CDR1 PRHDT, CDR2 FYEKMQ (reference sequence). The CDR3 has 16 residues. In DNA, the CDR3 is TGTGCCAGCAGCGCCCATGATGGGACAGGCGGTTACGAGCAGTACTTC. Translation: CASSAHDGTGGYEQYF.

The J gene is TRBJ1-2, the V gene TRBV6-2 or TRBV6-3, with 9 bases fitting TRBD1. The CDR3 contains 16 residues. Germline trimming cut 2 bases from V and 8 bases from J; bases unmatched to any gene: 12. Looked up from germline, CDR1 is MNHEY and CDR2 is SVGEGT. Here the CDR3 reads CASSYDSTGGVIGYTF. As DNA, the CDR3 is TGTGCCAGCAGTTACGACAGCACAGGGGGCGTTATCGGCTACACCTTC.

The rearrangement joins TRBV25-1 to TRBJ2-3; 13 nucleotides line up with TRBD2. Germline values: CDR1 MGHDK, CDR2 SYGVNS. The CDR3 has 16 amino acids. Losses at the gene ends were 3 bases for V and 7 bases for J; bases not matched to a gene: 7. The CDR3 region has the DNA TGTGCCAGCAGTGACTGGACTAGCGGGGGCCCAAATACGCAGTATTTT. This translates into CASSDWTSGGPNTQYF.

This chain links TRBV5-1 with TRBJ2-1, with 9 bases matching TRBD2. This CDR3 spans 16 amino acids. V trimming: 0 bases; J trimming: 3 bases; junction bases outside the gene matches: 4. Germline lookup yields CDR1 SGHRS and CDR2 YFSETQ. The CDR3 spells CASSLDSSGGYNEQFF. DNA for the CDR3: TGCGCCAGCAGCTTGGATAGTAGCGGGGGCTACAATGAGCAGTTCTTC.